One and the same sample provided the 14 T cell receptor beta chains below, sequenced in a study of T-cell reconstitution after alpha-beta-depleted transplantation in children. Library preparation (for TCRbeta) was performed with unique molecular identifiers. TCRdb independently ran MiXCR on the PCR reads; one entry per CDR3 protein. The data contain a few hundred thousand distinct CDR3 sequences, about a quarter of them singletons. Sequenced material: PBMCs, taken before TCRalphabeta/CD19-depleted stem cell transplant. Receptors originate from a boy under two years old with Wiskott-Aldrich syndrome, due to receive a stem cell transplant.

The chain is built from TRBV20-1 and TRBJ2-1; D possibly matches TRBD1 or TRBD2 (5 bases each). Germline-derived CDR1 and CDR2 are DFQATT and SNEGSKA (reference sequence). Trimming took 7 bases from V and 10 from J, leaving 26 bases between them. The CDR3 runs to 15 residues. CDR3 amino acids: CSVRDHQSISYEQFF. CDR3 coding DNA: TGCAGTGTCCGGGACCATCAAAGTATCTCCTACGAGCAGTTCTTC.

This clonotype has just a few counts. The chain has TRBV20-1 and TRBJ2-3; no clear D gene. The CDR3 has 15 residues. Trimming stripped 1 base from V and 0 bases from J, with 11 bases between. Germline CDR1 is DFQATT and CDR2 is SNEGSKA (reference sequence). The CDR3 reads CSARVFRASTDTQYF. The CDR3 coding sequence is TGCAGTGCTAGAGTCTTTAGAGCTAGCACAGATACGCAGTATTTT.

The chain employs TRBV20-1 and TRBJ2-2, with D unresolved. The CDR3 covers 12 residues. Trimming removed 3 bases at V and 8 bases at J, with 10 bases between. Germline V gene sequence: CDR1 DFQATT, CDR2 SNEGSKA (reference sequence). CDR3 in DNA: TGCAGTGCTAGCGGTTCGATGGGGGAGCTGTTTTTT. This sequence encodes CSASGSMGELFF.

This clonotype was recorded once. The V call is TRBV10-2, the J call TRBJ2-2, with TRBD2 identical over 10 bases. There are 15 residues in the CDR3. Germline assignment: CDR1 WSHSY and CDR2 SAAADI. V dropped 4 bases and J dropped 6; count of bases not matched to a gene: 5. This CDR3 is CASSGLAGVAGELFF. The CDR3, as DNA: TGCGCCAGCAGTGGGCTAGCGGGAGTGGCCGGGGAGCTGTTTTTT.

The chain employs TRBV5-1 and TRBJ2-3, with D possibly matching TRBD1 (5 bases). V shed 5 bases and J shed 1 base, with 14 bases lying between them. This CDR3 comprises 15 residues. Germline CDR1 SGHRS, CDR2 YFSETQ. CDR3 protein: CASRGSQGRTDTQYF. In nucleotides, the CDR3 is TGCGCCAGCAGAGGTTCTCAGGGCCGCACAGATACGCAGTATTTT.

This clonotype occurred a few times. The gene calls are TRBV5-1 and TRBJ2-7; TRBD1 matches 10 bases. Germline V gene lookup returns CDR1 SGHRS and CDR2 YFSETQ. The length of the CDR3 is 15 residues. With 4 bases clipped from V and 2 bases from J, the junction kept 6 bases outside the gene matches. The CDR3 here is CASSPTGQGAYEQYF. In DNA form, the CDR3 reads TGCGCCAGCAGCCCTACTGGACAGGGGGCCTACGAGCAGTACTTC.

The chain carries TRBV5-1 and TRBJ2-4; 9 bases agree with TRBD2. The CDR3 has 15 amino acids. The germline gives CDR1 SGHRS, CDR2 YFSETQ. The J segment lost 7 bases and the V segment lost 1 base, leaving 6 bases of the junction unmatched. The CDR3 DNA is TGCGCCAGCAGCTTGCTTGCGGGAGGGCTCAACATTCAGTACTTC. This sequence encodes CASSLLAGGLNIQYF.

The V gene is TRBV25-1, the J gene TRBJ1-1, with D tentatively TRBD1 (6 bases). The CDR3 loop spans 13 amino acids. Trimming shortened V by 4 bases and J by 12 bases, and 18 bases separated the two germline ends. Germline V gene sequence: CDR1 MGHDK, CDR2 SYGVNS. The CDR3 spells CASSVRGTSSTFF. Written as DNA, the CDR3 is TGTGCCAGCAGTGTCCGAGGGACATCTTCGACTTTCTTT.

The V call is TRBV12-3 or TRBV12-4, the J call TRBJ2-1, with 7 bases aligning to TRBD2. The CDR3 extends over 14 amino acids. V was pared by 3 bases and J by 4 bases, with 3 bases of the junction left unmatched. In DNA, the CDR3 is TGTGCCAGCAGTTTCGGGAGGCATTACAATGAGCAGTTCTTC. Protein: CASSFGRHYNEQFF.

The chain employs TRBV5-1 and TRBJ2-3; possibly TRBD1 or TRBD2 for D (5 bases each). Between the trimmed V and J ends, which lost 5 bases and 0 bases, there was a span of 13 bases. CDR1 is SGHRS and CDR2 is YFSETQ in the germline V gene. The CDR3 consists of 15 residues. This CDR3 reads CASSPGPPSTDTQYF. Written as DNA, the CDR3 is TGCGCCAGCAGTCCGGGACCCCCTAGCACAGATACGCAGTATTTT.

This clonotype was detected a few times. This rearrangement joins TRBV10-3 to TRBJ2-3; D is possibly TRBD1 or TRBD2 (6 bases each). The CDR3 length is 17 residues. Germline V CDR1 and CDR2: ENHRY, SYGVKD. V was clipped by 6 bases and J by 2 bases, with 21 bases between them. CDR3 DNA sequence: TGTGCCATCAGCGTGGGGGGCGTCGGAAAAGCCACAGATACGCAGTATTTT. Translating it yields CAISVGGVGKATDTQYF.

The rearrangement uses TRBV6-1 and TRBJ2-4; 10 nucleotides align to TRBD2. The CDR3 length is 14 residues. The germline V gene encodes CDR1 MNHNS and CDR2 SASEGT. J lost 5 bases, V lost 8 bases, and 6 bases had no gene match. In DNA, the CDR3 is TGTGCCAGCGGGTCTAGCGGGAGAGAAAACATTCAGTACTTC. Its protein is CASGSSGRENIQYF.

The chain combines TRBV5-1 with TRBJ2-1; D is ambiguous. The V and J ends lost 2 bases and 8 bases respectively, with 14 bases between them. The germline V gene has CDR1 SGHRS and CDR2 YFSETQ. CDR3 length: 14 residues. In DNA form, the CDR3 reads TGCGCCAGCAGCTTTGAGGACCCTTCTGATGAGCAGTTCTTC. This encodes CASSFEDPSDEQFF.

The rearrangement joins TRBV2 to TRBJ1-1; D is unclear. Germline V gene data show CDR1 as SNHLY and CDR2 as FYNNEI. The CDR3 totals 11 residues. V was clipped by 6 bases and J by 6 bases, with 8 bases between them. The chain's CDR3 is CASRMLAEAFF. CDR3 bases: TGTGCCAGCAGAATGTTGGCTGAAGCTTTCTTT.